Sequencing of this T cell receptor (beta chain) was carried out in a study of blood T cell repertoires in COVID-19. Study in general: Acute and convalescent COVID-19 samples came from the United States, Italy and Spain. T cells, B-cell-depleted T cells, or PBMCs supplied cDNA or gDNA.

The CDR3 is made up of 16 amino acids. CDR1 is LNHDA and CDR2 is SQIVND in the germline V gene (reference sequence). Trimming removed 5 bases from V and 7 bases from J; junction bases left unmatched: 10. Source study methods: Reference gene primer amplification gave estimated nucleated cell counts. The method was immunoSEQ multiplex PCR; TCRdb's version includes in-frame clones alone and lacks a portion of them. That table supplies the V and J calls and clone size; D and trimming were determined from the DNA. The profile covers over 200,000 clones, with 82% appearing a single time and around 12% taken by the ten largest.

Sample: peripheral blood. The rearrangement uses TRBV19 and TRBJ1-6, with TRBD1 identical over 8 bases. This clonotype was obtained from a woman aged 40 to 50 with acute or convalescent COVID-19. As DNA, the CDR3 is TGTGCCAGTAGTTTTGGGCCAGGGGGCAGGAATTCACCCCTCCACTTT. Translated: CASSFGPGGRNSPLHF.